The clone carrying this T cell receptor (beta chain) was picked up one time. The antigen remains undetermined. The CDR3 loop spans 17 amino acids. The germline CDR1 and CDR2 sequences are SGDLS and YYNGEE. Trimming pared 4 bases from V and 3 bases from J, leaving 20 bases between. These data come from a study of cytomegalovirus exposure and HLA in healthy donors. Findings and limits, study-wide: Listed as cytomegalovirus-associated were 164 TCR beta chains. Most observed TCR sequences were rare, whereas some public TCRs were detected in many donors. There were some V segments, including TRBV6-2 and TRBV6-3, excluded as indistinguishable. A later analysis revealed that TCR association rates differed between HLA loci, peaking at DRB1 and bottoming out at HLA-C.

PCR involved 60 Vbeta and 13 Jbeta primers. Some clones are missing from TCRdb's copy, which holds only in-frame ones; the method was immunoSEQ multiplex PCR. The data hold around 170,000 clones, with over 70% observed a single time. The receptor comes from a woman aged 40 to 50 in good health and CMV-seropositive. Specimen: PBMCs. The chain is built from TRBV9 and TRBJ1-3; D unclear. In nucleotides, the CDR3 is TGTGCCAGCAGCACGGCCCTCGGGGTGGGTGTTGGAAACACCATATATTTT. As protein: CASSTALGVGVGNTIYF.